This T cell receptor (beta chain) was captured in a study of cytomegalovirus exposure and HLA in healthy donors. Broader study findings: By a later analysis, the bulk of CMV-associated TCR beta chains appeared HLA-restricted. Per a later analysis, 15,000 to 20,000 TCR beta sequences showed association with HLA alleles at 0.05 false discovery rate.

This CDR3 has 14 residues. V dropped 0 bases and J dropped 5 bases, with 10 bases sitting between them. Germline lookup yields CDR1 SGHDN and CDR2 FVKESK. About this clone itself: Its antigen remains unknown.

Primers: 60 Vbeta forward and 13 Jbeta reverse. Only in-frame clones appear in the TCRdb table, and some are missing; sequencing was by immunoSEQ multiplex PCR. The top ten hold 3.5% of the sample, which has some 150,000 clones, around 79% seen once. This rearrangement joins TRBV14 to TRBJ1-1; D might be TRBD1 (6 bases). Sequenced material: PBMCs. This sequence was found in a human donor in good health. The CDR3: CASSQEGGGTEAFF. CDR3 sequence (DNA): TGTGCCAGCAGCCAAGAAGGGGGAGGGACTGAAGCTTTCTTT.